The 11 T cell receptor beta chains below all came from one sample that was sequenced in a study of CD8 T cells in Susac syndrome. It was with random hexamers that 0.5 to 1 ug RNA was reverse transcribed. MiXCR was run by TCRdb on the immunoSEQ multiplex PCR reads, yielding one entry per CDR3 protein. Counted here are around 190,000 distinct CDR3 sequences, 90% to 95% occurring once; the ten biggest clones make up 0.1%. The specimen was CD4+ T cells from PBMCs. These receptors were obtained from a human donor in good health.

This clonotype was observed a single time. The V gene is TRBV3-1, the J gene TRBJ1-2; D call uncertain. Trimming took off 0 bases at V and 1 base at J, with 9 bases between the two ends. This CDR3 is built from 15 residues. In germline, CDR1 is LGHDT, CDR2 YNNKEL (reference sequence). CDR3 DNA: TGTGCCAGCAGCCAAGAACACGGACTTAACTATGGCTACACCTTC. Residues: CASSQEHGLNYGYTF.

This rearrangement joins TRBV20-1 to TRBJ2-3; TRBD2 matches 8 bases. CDR1 is DFQATT and CDR2 is SNEGSKA in the germline V gene (reference sequence). The trim removed 6 bases at V and 5 bases at J, leaving 4 bases unmatched. The length of the CDR3 is 12 residues. In DNA, the CDR3 is TGCAGTGCGGGACTAGTACGAGATACGCAGTATTTT. Its translation: CSAGLVRDTQYF.

The chain joins TRBV6-5 to TRBJ1-2; the match to TRBD1 covers 7 bases. CDR1 and CDR2 from the germline V gene are MNHEY and SVGAGI. CDR3 length: 14 residues. Trimming at V came to 6 bases and at J to 3 bases, leaving 7 bases not matched to a gene. As DNA, the CDR3 is TGTGCCAGCAGGCTAACAGGGGATGACTATGGCTACACCTTC. Amino acid sequence: CASRLTGDDYGYTF.

This chain links TRBV3-1 with TRBJ2-5; 7 positions match TRBD2. This CDR3 is built from 13 residues. V shed 0 bases, J shed 13 bases, and the junction held 8 bases outside the gene matches. From germline, CDR1 is LGHDT and CDR2 YNNKEL (reference sequence). The CDR3 protein is CASSQDGAGDSYF. In DNA form, the CDR3 reads TGTGCCAGCAGCCAAGATGGGGCGGGGGACTCGTACTTC.

The chain carries TRBV12-3 or TRBV12-4 and TRBJ2-7; 12 bases match TRBD2. Trimming took 3 bases from V and 1 from J; bases not matched to a gene: 1. The CDR3 is 15 residues long. CDR3 residues: CASSLTSGGSYEQYV. CDR3 in DNA: TGTGCCAGCAGTTTGACTAGCGGGGGATCCTACGAGCAGTACGTC.

The rearrangement links TRBV12-3 or TRBV12-4 to TRBJ1-5; 7 bases map to TRBD1. This CDR3 region has 13 residues. V shed 4 bases and J 6 bases; nucleotides not matched to a gene: 3. CDR3 nucleotides: TGTGCCAGCAGTTATGGACAGGTTCAGCCCCAGCATTTT. It is translated as CASSYGQVQPQHF.

The gene calls are TRBV29-1 and TRBJ2-5, with D perhaps matching TRBD2 (7 bases). CDR3 length equals 11 residues. Germline CDR1 reads SQVTM; CDR2 reads ANQGSEA. Trimming removed 7 bases from V and 4 bases from J, with 10 bases in between. The CDR3 reads CSGGGGETQYF. In nucleotides, the CDR3 is TGCAGCGGGGGGGGCGGAGAGACCCAGTACTTC.

The rearrangement uses TRBV20-1 and TRBJ2-2; D gene unclear. V was pared by 4 bases and J by 0 bases, with 6 bases between. The CDR3 is 13 residues long. In germline, CDR1 is DFQATT, CDR2 SNEGSKA (reference sequence). CDR3 sequence reads: CSAKMTNTGELFF. In DNA form, the CDR3 reads TGCAGTGCTAAGATGACGAACACCGGGGAGCTGTTTTTT.

The J gene is TRBJ2-5, the V gene TRBV20-1; D could derive from TRBD1 or TRBD2 (5 bases each). Germline values: CDR1 DFQATT, CDR2 SNEGSKA (reference sequence). The CDR3 runs to 14 residues. The ends were cut back, 1 base at V and 0 bases at J, with 9 bases in the middle. DNA for the CDR3: TGCAGTGCTAGAGGAAGGGACCACCAAGAGACCCAGTACTTC. Residues: CSARGRDHQETQYF.

This chain uses TRBV24-1 with TRBJ2-1; possible D gene TRBD2, 7 bases. Trimming removed 3 bases from V and 2 bases from J, with 16 bases in between. Germline lookup yields CDR1 KGHDR and CDR2 SFDVKD. There are 17 residues in the CDR3. The DNA of the CDR3 is TGTGCCACCAGTGATCCGGGGAGGGGGGCAGCCTACAATGAGCAGTTCTTC. It translates to CATSDPGRGAAYNEQFF.

V and J are TRBV29-1 and TRBJ1-1; 10 bases map to TRBD1. Looked up from germline, CDR1 is SQVTM and CDR2 is ANQGSEA. The length of the CDR3 is 15 residues. The V and J ends lost 6 bases and 1 base, in that order; junction bases with no gene match: 8. The CDR3 nucleotides are TGCAGCGTAGCCGGGACAGGGGATGGGAACACTGAAGCTTTCTTT. It translates to CSVAGTGDGNTEAFF.